This T cell receptor beta chain is drawn from a study of liver allograft versus peripheral blood T cells. About the research overall: Comparisons were made between T cell receptor repertoires found in transplanted livers and those circulating in recipients' peripheral blood. Study results and caveats: Intra-allograft T cell receptor repertoires in the liver reportedly differed from peripheral blood repertoires.

Trimming removed 0 bases from V and 4 bases from J; junction bases left unmatched: 9. Germline loops: CDR1 LNHNV, CDR2 YYDKDF (reference sequence). The length of the CDR3 is 16 residues. This clonotype is medium-sized (0.01 to 0.1%) within its sample. Antigen: not known. TCRdb re-analysed the reads in MiXCR, keeping a single row per CDR3 protein. The sample gives roughly 1,100 distinct CDR3 sequences, around 19% of which show up once; roughly 82% is in the top ten. The TCR sequence derives from a human patient who had a liver transplant. Among the T cells, some may be from the graft donor. The V call is TRBV15, the J call TRBJ2-7, with TRBD2 identical over 7 bases. CDR3 in amino acids: CATSRDRRGAGYEQYF. Here the CDR3 DNA reads TGTGCCACCAGCAGAGATCGAAGGGGAGCGGGGTACGAGCAGTACTTC.